The 9 T cell receptor beta chains reported below all come from one sample, sequenced in a study of blood T cell repertoires in COVID-19. TCRdb's table, derived via immunoSEQ multiplex PCR, lists solely in-frame clones and lacks some. The sample holds approximately 190,000 clones, 85% to 90% seen once. The source material was PBMCs or T cells enriched from blood (not recorded which). These receptors were obtained from a woman between 40 and 55 years old in a cohort exposed to, infected with or recovered from COVID-19 (not recorded which).

The V gene is TRBV10-3, the J gene TRBJ2-5; TRBD1 matches at 9 bases. The CDR3 is made up of 15 amino acids. Germline trimming cut 3 bases from V and 1 base from J; bases unmatched to any gene: 3. Germline V lookup: CDR1 ENHRY, CDR2 SYGVKD. As DNA, the CDR3 is TGTGCCATCAGTGACCTGACAGGGGGCCAAGAGACCCAGTACTTC. It codes for CAISDLTGGQETQYF.

The chain couples TRBV15 to TRBJ1-1; 10 bases agree with TRBD1. Losses at the gene ends were 2 bases for V and 0 bases for J; bases not matched to a gene: 3. The CDR3 sequence is 16 residues long. Germline V gene sequence: CDR1 LNHNV, CDR2 YYDKDF (reference sequence). This CDR3 reads CATSRRGQGVNTEAFF. CDR3 DNA: TGTGCCACCAGCAGAAGAGGACAGGGGGTGAACACTGAAGCTTTCTTT.

The rearrangement joins TRBV20-1 to TRBJ1-5; tentative D call: TRBD1 (6 bases). The V gene lost 3 bases and the J gene lost 0 bases, with 15 bases spanning the gap. The CDR3 is 16 residues long. Germline V gives CDR1 DFQATT, CDR2 SNEGSKA (reference sequence). CDR3 residues: CSASMAGAYSNQPQHF. As DNA, the CDR3 is TGCAGTGCTAGTATGGCAGGGGCTTATAGCAATCAGCCCCAGCATTTT.

The chain recombines TRBV13 with TRBJ1-1, with unresolved D. The germline gives CDR1 PRHDT, CDR2 FYEKMQ (reference sequence). CDR3 length equals 14 residues. The V end lost 0 bases, the J end lost 0 bases, and 5 bases lay between the germline ends. CDR3 sequence: CASSLGRLNTEAFF. CDR3 DNA sequence: TGTGCCAGCAGCTTAGGACGGTTGAACACTGAAGCTTTCTTT.

In this sample, this clone turned up a few times. The rearrangement links TRBV2 to TRBJ2-5; D is perhaps TRBD1 (6 bases). The V gene lost 3 bases and the J gene lost 6 bases, with 17 bases spanning the gap. This CDR3 region has 15 residues. Germline values: CDR1 SNHLY, CDR2 FYNNEI. DNA of the CDR3: TGTGCCAGCAGTGATCACAGGGAAGGGACGAAGACCCAGTACTTC. Amino acid sequence: CASSDHREGTKTQYF.

The rearrangement uses TRBV6-5 and TRBJ1-5, with D perhaps TRBD1 (6 bases). There are 14 residues in the CDR3. CDR1 is MNHEY and CDR2 is SVGAGI in the germline V gene. Trimming took 7 bases from V and 4 from J, leaving 14 bases between them. This chain's CDR3 is CASTLDRINQPQHF. The CDR3 nucleotides read TGTGCCAGCACTCTCGACAGGATTAATCAGCCCCAGCATTTT.

The J gene is TRBJ2-3, the V gene TRBV9; TRBD2 matches at 9 bases. Germline CDR1 and CDR2: SGDLS and YYNGEE. J lost 5 bases, V lost 4 bases, and 11 bases had no gene match. This CDR3 is built from 16 residues. CDR3 region: CASSPRVAGEVDTQYF. DNA for the CDR3: TGTGCCAGCAGCCCACGGGTAGCGGGAGAGGTAGATACGCAGTATTTT.

This chain links TRBV3-1 (or the pseudogene TRBV3-2) with TRBJ1-1; the D gene is possibly TRBD1 (5 bases). The CDR3 is 14 amino acids. With 4 bases removed from V and 4 bases from J, the gap between germline ends came to 13 bases. CDR1 LGHDT and CDR2 YNNKEL come from the germline V gene (reference sequence). Here the CDR3 DNA reads TGTGCCAGCAGCCCAAACAGGCTGATCACTGAAGCTTTCTTT. It yields the protein CASSPNRLITEAFF.

This chain links TRBV20-1 with TRBJ2-7, with D perhaps matching TRBD1 (5 bases). The CDR3 spans 11 residues. The germline CDR1 and CDR2 sequences are DFQATT and SNEGSKA (reference sequence). Trimming pared 6 bases from V and 4 bases from J, leaving 10 bases between. CDR3 DNA sequence: TGCAGTGCGGAACCAGGGTACGAGCAGTACTTC. It codes for CSAEPGYEQYF.